This T cell receptor (beta chain) appears in the sequencing data of a study of T cells in Graves' hyperthyroidism and ophthalmopathy. Study-wide background: Specimen type is peripheral blood, collected at initial diagnosis prior to any treatment.

Notes on the study in general: Also found in blood were most expanded thyroid clonotypes above 0.001.

CDR3 length equals 14 residues. The ends lost 1 base at V and 12 bases at J; junction bases unmatched: 11. From germline, CDR1 is SGHTA and CDR2 FQGNSA. There were TCR beta CDR3 regions amplified from RNA transcripts. Initially, a first-round RT-PCR of the TCR CDR3 employed the HTBI primer set. TCRdb passed the multiplex PCR reads through MiXCR, listing each CDR3 protein once. The data show roughly 100,000 distinct CDR3 sequences, 47% seen once. Uncontrolled infection, other autoimmune disease, pregnancy or lactation led to exclusion. For the diagnoses, clinical symptoms, serum thyroxine and TRAb, thyroid ultrasound and orbital computed tomography were used. About this clonotype: Its antigen remains unknown. Being one base from a much bigger clone, this may be a read error.

The chain is built from TRBV7-2 and TRBJ2-7; TRBD2 aligns across 8 bases. The sample taken for sequencing was blood. The TCR originated in a man aged 40-50 years with Graves' hyperthyroidism. The CDR3 region has the DNA TGTGCCAGCAGCTTAGGGGGGGCGGCGGGGGGCAGGTACTTC. It specifies CASSLGGAAGGRYF. Variable domain in full (rest from reference TRBV7-2 and TRBJ2-7): GAGVSQSPSNKVTEKGKDVELRCDPISGHTALYWYRQSLGQGLEFLIYFQGNSAPDKSGLPSDRFSAERTGGSVSTLTIQRTQQEDSAVYLCASSLGGAAGGRYFGPGTRLTVT.